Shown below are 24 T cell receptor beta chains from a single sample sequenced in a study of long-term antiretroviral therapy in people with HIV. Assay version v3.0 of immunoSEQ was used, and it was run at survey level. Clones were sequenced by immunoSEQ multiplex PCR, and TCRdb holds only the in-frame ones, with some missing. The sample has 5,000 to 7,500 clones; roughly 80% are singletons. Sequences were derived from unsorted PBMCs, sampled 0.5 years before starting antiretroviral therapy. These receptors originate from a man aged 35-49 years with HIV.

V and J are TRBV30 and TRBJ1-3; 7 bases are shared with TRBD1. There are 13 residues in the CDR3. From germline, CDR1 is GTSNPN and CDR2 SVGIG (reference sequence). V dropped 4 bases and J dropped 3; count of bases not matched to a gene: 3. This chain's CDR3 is CAWTGGSGNTIYF. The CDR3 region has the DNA TGTGCCTGGACAGGGGGAAGTGGAAACACCATATATTTT.

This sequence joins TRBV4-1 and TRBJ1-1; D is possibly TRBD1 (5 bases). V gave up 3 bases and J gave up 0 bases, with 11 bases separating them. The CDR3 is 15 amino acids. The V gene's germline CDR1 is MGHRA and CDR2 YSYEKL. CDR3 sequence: CASSQGETVNTEAFF. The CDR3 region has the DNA TGCGCCAGCAGCCAGGGAGAGACAGTGAACACTGAAGCTTTCTTT.

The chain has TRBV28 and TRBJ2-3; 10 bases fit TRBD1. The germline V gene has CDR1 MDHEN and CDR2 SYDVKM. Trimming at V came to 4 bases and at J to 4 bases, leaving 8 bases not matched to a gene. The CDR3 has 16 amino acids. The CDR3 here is CASSSPGQGFADTQYF. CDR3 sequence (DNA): TGTGCCAGCAGTTCGCCGGGACAGGGGTTCGCAGATACGCAGTATTTT. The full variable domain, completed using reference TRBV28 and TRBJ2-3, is DVKVTQSSRYLVKRTGEKVFLECVQDMDHENMFWYRQDPGLGLRLIYFSYDVKMKEKGDIPEGYSVSREKKERFSLILESASTNQTSMYLCASSSPGQGFADTQYFGPGTRLTVL.

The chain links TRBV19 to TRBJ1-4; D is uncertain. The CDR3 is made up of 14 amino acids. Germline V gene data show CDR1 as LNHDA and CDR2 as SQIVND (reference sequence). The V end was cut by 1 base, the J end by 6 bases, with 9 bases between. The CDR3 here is CASSIGPGDEKLFF. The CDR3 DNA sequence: TGTGCCAGTAGTATAGGACCGGGCGATGAAAAACTGTTTTTT.

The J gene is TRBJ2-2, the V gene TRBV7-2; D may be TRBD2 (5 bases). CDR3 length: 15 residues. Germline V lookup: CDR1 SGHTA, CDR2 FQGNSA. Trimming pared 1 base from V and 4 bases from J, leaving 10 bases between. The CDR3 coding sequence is TGTGCCAGCAGCTTAGGGAGCGCGGGCACCGGGGAGCTGTTTTTT. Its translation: CASSLGSAGTGELFF. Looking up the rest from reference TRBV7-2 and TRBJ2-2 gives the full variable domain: GAGVSQSPSNKVTEKGKDVELRCDPISGHTALYWYRQSLGQGLEFLIYFQGNSAPDKSGLPSDRFSAERTGGSVSTLTIQRTQQEDSAVYLCASSLGSAGTGELFFGEGSRLTVL.

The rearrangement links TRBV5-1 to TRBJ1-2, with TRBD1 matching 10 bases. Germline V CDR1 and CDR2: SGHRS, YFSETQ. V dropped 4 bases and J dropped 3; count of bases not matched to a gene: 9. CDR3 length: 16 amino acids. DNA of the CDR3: TGCGCCAGCAGCACAAAATGGACAGGGGGAGACTATGGCTACACCTTC. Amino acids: CASSTKWTGGDYGYTF.

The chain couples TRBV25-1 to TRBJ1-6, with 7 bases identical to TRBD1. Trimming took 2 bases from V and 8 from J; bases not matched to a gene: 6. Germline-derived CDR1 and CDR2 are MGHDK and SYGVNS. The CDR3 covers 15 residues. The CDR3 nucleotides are TGTGCCAGCAGTGAAGAGACAGGGTGGGATTCACCCCTCCACTTT. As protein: CASSEETGWDSPLHF.

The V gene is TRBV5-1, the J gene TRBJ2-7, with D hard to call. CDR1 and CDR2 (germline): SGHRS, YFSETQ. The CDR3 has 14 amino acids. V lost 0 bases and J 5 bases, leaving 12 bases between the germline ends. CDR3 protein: CASSLDVSANEQYF. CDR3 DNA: TGCGCCAGCAGCTTGGATGTCTCGGCAAACGAGCAGTACTTC.

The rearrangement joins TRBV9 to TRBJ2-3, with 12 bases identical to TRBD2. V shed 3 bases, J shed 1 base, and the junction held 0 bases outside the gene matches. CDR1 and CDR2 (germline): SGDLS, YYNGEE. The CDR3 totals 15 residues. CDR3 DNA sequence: TGTGCCAGCAGCGCTAGCGGGGGGGGCACAGATACGCAGTATTTT. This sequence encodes CASSASGGGTDTQYF.

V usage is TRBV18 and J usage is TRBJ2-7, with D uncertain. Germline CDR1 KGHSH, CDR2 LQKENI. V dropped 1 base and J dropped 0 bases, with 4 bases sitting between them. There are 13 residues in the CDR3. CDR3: CASSPLSSYEQYF. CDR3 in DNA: TGTGCCAGCTCACCACTCAGCTCCTACGAGCAGTACTTC.

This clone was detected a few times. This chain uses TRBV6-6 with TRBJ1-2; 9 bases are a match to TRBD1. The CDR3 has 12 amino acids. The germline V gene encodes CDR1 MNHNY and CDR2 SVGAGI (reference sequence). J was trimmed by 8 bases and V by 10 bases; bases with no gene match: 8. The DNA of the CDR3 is TGTGCCACAGAACAGGGGGCGCGAGGCTACACCTTC. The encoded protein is CATEQGARGYTF.

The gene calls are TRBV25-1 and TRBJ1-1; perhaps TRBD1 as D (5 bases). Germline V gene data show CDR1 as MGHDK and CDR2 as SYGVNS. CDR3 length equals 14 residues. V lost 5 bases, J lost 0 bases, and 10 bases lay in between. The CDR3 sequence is CASSTTEVNTEAFF. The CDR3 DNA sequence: TGTGCCAGCAGTACGACAGAAGTGAACACTGAAGCTTTCTTT.

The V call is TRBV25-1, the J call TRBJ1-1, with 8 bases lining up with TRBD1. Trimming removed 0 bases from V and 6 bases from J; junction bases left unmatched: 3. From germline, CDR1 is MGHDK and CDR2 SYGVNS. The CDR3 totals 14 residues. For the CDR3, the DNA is TGTGCCAGCAGTGAATATCAGGGGGCGGCTGAAGCTTTCTTT. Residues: CASSEYQGAAEAFF. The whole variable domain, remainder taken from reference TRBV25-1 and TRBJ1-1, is EADIYQTPRYLVIGTGKKITLECSQTMGHDKMYWYQQDPGMELHLIHYSYGVNSTEKGDLSSESTVSRIRTEHFPLTLESARPSHTSQYLCASSEYQGAAEAFFGQGTRLTVV.

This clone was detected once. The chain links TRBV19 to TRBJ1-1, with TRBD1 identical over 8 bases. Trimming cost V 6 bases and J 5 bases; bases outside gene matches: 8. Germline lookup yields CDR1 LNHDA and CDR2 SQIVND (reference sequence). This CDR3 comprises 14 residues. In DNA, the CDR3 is TGTGCCAGTAGGAAGGACAGGGTGGGGACTGAAGCTTTCTTT. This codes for CASRKDRVGTEAFF.

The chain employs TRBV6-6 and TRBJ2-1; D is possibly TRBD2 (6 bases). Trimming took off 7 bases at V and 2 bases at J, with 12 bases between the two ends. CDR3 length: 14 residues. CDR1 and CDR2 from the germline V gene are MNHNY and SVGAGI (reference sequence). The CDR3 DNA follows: TGTGCCAGCACGCCCGGGACTCCCTACAATGAGCAGTTCTTC. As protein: CASTPGTPYNEQFF.

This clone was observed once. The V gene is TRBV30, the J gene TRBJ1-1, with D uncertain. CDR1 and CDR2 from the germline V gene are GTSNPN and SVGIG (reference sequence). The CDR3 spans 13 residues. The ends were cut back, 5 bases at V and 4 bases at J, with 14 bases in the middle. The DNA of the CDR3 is TGTGCCTGGTCGAGAGGGCTCGGCACTGAAGCTTTCTTT. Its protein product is CAWSRGLGTEAFF.

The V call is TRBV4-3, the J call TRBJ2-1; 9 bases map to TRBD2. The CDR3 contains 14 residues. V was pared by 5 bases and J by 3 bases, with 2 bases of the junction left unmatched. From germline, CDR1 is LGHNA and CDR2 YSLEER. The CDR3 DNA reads TGCGCCAGCAGCTTACTAGCGGGCTACAATGAGCAGTTCTTC. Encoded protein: CASSLLAGYNEQFF.

CDR3 DNA: TGTGCCAGCAGTTTCAAGGGGGTCCGCAATCAGCCCCAGCATTTT. Translated: CASSFKGVRNQPQHF. The chain links TRBV28 to TRBJ1-5, with D perhaps TRBD1 (6 bases). The CDR3 length is 15 residues. V was cut by 3 bases and J by 2 bases, with 11 bases left in between. CDR1 and CDR2 (germline): MDHEN, SYDVKM.

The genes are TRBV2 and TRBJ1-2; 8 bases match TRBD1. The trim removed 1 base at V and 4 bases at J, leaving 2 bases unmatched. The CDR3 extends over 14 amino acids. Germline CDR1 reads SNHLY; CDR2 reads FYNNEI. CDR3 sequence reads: CASSEEGTGYGYTF. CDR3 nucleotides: TGTGCCAGCAGTGAAGAGGGGACAGGCTATGGCTACACCTTC.

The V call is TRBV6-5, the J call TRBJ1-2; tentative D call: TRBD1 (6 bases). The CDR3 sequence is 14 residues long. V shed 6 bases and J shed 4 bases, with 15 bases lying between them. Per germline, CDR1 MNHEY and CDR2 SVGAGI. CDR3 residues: CASSRSGAGYGYTF. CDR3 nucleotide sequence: TGTGCCAGCAGCCGATCGGGGGCGGGCTATGGCTACACCTTC.

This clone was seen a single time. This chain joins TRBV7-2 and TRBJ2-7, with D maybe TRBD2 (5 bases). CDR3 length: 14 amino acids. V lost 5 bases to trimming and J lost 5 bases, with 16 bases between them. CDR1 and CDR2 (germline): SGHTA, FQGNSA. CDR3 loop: CASSRTRMVDEQYF. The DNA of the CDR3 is TGTGCCAGCAGCCGTACTAGAATGGTTGACGAGCAGTACTTC.

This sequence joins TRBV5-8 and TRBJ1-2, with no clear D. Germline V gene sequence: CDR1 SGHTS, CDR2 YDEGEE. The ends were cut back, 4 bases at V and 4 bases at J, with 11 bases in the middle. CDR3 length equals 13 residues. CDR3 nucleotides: TGTGCCAGCAGCCCCGACTTTGGCTATGGCTACACCTTC. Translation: CASSPDFGYGYTF.

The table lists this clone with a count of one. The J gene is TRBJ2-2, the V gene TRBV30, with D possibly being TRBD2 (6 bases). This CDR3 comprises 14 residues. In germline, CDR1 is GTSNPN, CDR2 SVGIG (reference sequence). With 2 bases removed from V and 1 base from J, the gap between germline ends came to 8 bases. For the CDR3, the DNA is TGTGCCTGGAGTCGGGGGTTGAACACCGGGGAGCTGTTTTTT. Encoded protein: CAWSRGLNTGELFF.

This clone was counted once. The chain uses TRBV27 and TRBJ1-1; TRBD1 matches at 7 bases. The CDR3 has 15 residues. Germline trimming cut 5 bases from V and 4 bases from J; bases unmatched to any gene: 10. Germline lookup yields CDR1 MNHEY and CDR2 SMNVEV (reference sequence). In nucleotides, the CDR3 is TGTGCCAGCAGTCCACTAGGGGGCGCGGGCACTGAAGCTTTCTTT. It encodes CASSPLGGAGTEAFF.